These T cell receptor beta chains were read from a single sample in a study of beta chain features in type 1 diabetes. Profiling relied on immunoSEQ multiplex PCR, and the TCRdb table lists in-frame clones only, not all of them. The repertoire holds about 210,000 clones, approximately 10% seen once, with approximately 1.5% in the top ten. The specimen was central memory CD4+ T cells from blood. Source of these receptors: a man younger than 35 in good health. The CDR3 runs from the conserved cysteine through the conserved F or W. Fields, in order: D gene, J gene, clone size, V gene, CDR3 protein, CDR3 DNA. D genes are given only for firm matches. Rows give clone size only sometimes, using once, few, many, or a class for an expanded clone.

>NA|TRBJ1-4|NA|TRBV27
CASSPAGGGTNEKLFF
TGTGCCAGCAGTCCCGCCGGCGGGGGCACTAATGAAAAACTGTTTTTT
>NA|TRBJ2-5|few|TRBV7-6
CASSLITSQETQYF
TGTGCCAGCAGCTTAATAACCTCCCAAGAGACCCAGTACTTC
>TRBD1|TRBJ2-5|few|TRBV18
CASSLGQGGGETQYF
TGTGCCAGCTCTCTTGGACAGGGCGGAGGGGAGACCCAGTACTTC
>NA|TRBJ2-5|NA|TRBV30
CAWSLDSKQETQYF
TGTGCCTGGAGTCTGGACAGTAAACAAGAGACCCAGTACTTC
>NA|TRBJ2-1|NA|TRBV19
CASWDTYNEQFF
TGTGCCAGCTGGGACACCTACAATGAGCAGTTCTTC
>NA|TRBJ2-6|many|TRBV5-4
CASRVQGSGANVLTF
TGTGCCAGCAGGGTCCAGGGCTCTGGGGCCAACGTCCTGACTTTC
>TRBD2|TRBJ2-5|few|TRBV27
CASSSSSGEETQYF
TGTGCCAGCAGCTCATCTAGCGGAGAAGAGACCCAGTACTTC
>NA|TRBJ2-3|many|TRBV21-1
CASTLGGRSTDTQYF
TGTGCCAGCACCCTAGGGGGGCGCAGCACAGATACGCAGTATTTT
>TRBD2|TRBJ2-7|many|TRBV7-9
CASSLVLAGYEEQYF
TGTGCCAGCAGCTTAGTGCTAGCGGGGTACGAAGAGCAGTACTTC
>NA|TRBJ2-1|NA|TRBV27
CASSLPFNYNEQFF
TGTGCCAGCAGTTTACCATTTAACTACAATGAGCAGTTCTTC
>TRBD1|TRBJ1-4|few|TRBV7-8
CASSPRQGAGEKLFF
TGTGCCAGCAGCCCCCGACAGGGGGCTGGTGAAAAACTGTTTTTT
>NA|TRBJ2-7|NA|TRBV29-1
CSSSPQGISGSYEQYF
TGCAGCTCCTCTCCCCAGGGTATATCAGGCTCCTACGAGCAGTACTTC
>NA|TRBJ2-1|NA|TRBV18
CASSVNPTSYNEQFF
TGTGCCAGCTCAGTCAACCCCACTTCCTACAATGAGCAGTTCTTC
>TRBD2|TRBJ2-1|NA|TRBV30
CAWSTRTSGGEQFF
TGTGCCTGGAGCACTCGGACCTCGGGAGGTGAGCAGTTCTTC
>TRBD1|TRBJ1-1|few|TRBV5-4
CASSRDRENTEAFF
TGTGCCAGCAGCCGGGACAGGGAGAACACTGAAGCTTTCTTT
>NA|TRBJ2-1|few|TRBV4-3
CASSQEPFYNEQFF
TGCGCCAGCAGCCAAGAGCCCTTTTACAATGAGCAGTTCTTC
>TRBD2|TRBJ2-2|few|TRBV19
CASSIRLAENTGELFF
TGTGCCAGTAGTATCAGACTAGCGGAGAACACCGGGGAGCTGTTTTTT
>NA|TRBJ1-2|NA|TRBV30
CAWSVTGPRDGYTF
TGTGCCTGGAGTGTTACCGGACCCCGAGATGGCTACACCTTC
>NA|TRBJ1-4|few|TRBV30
CAWSVFAGANEKLFF
TGTGCCTGGAGTGTATTCGCGGGGGCTAATGAAAAACTGTTTTTT
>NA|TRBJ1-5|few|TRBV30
CAWSVSFGNQPQHF
TGTGCCTGGAGTGTAAGTTTTGGCAATCAGCCCCAGCATTTT
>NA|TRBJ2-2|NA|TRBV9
CASSVQGRRNTGELFF
TGTGCCAGCAGCGTCCAGGGGCGGAGGAACACCGGGGAGCTGTTTTTT
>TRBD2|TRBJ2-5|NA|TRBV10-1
CASSDRLASETQYF
TGCGCCAGCAGTGACCGACTAGCATCTGAGACCCAGTACTTC
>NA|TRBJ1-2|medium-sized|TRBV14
CASSRQTGYGYTF
TGTGCCAGCAGCCGCCAGACAGGTTATGGCTACACCTTC
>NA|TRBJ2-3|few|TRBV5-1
CASSSGQSTDTQYF
TGCGCCAGCAGCTCCGGACAAAGCACAGATACGCAGTATTTT
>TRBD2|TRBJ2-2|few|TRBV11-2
CASSLAGFTGELFF
TGTGCCAGCAGCCTAGCGGGGTTCACCGGGGAGCTGTTTTTT
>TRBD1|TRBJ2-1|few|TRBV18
CASSPSDREFF
TGTGCCAGCTCGCCTTCGGACAGGGAGTTCTTC
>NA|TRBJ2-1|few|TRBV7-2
CASSERVYNEQFF
TGTGCCAGCAGCGAGCGGGTTTACAATGAGCAGTTCTTC
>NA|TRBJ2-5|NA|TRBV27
CASSRLVVVGAAETQYF
TGTGCCAGCAGTCGCCTCGTTGTCGTAGGTGCCGCCGAGACCCAGTACTTC
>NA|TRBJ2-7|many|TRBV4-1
CASSQEWGEYAGPREQYF
TGCGCCAGCAGCCAAGAATGGGGGGAGTACGCGGGACCGCGGGAGCAGTACTTC
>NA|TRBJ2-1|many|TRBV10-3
CAISELAGINEQFF
TGTGCCATCAGTGAGCTGGCGGGAATCAATGAGCAGTTCTTC
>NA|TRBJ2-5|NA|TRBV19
CASSIIDSSAETQYF
TGTGCCAGTAGTATAATCGACTCCTCGGCAGAGACCCAGTACTTC
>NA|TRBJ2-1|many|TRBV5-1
CASSLATEGEQFF
TGCGCCAGCAGCTTAGCTACCGAAGGGGAGCAGTTCTTC
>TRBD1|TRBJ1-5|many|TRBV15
CATSSTLQGKAAQHF
TGTGCCACCAGCAGCACCCTACAGGGGAAGGCGGCCCAGCATTTT
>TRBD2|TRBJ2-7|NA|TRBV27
CASSFRTSGYEQYF
TGTGCCAGCAGTTTCCGGACTAGCGGGTACGAGCAGTACTTC
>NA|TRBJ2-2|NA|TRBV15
CATSRDLTSRAGELFF
TGTGCCACCAGCAGAGATCTCACTAGCAGGGCCGGGGAGCTGTTTTTT
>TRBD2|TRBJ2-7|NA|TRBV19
CASSIATQLAGALYEQYF
TGTGCCAGTAGTATAGCGACCCAACTAGCGGGAGCTCTCTACGAGCAGTACTTC
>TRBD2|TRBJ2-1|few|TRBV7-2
CASSLESGRYNEQFF
TGTGCCAGCAGCTTAGAGAGCGGGAGATACAATGAGCAGTTCTTC
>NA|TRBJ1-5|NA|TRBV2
CASSLLRQPQHF
TGTGCCAGCAGCCTTCTTCGACAGCCCCAGCATTTT
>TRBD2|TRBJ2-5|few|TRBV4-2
CASSPDGRKDETQYF
TGTGCCAGCAGCCCAGACGGGAGGAAAGATGAGACCCAGTACTTC
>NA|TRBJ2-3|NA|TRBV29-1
CSVEWMRQTQYF
TGCAGCGTTGAATGGATGAGGCAAACGCAGTATTTT
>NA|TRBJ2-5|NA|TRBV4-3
CASSRDGLGETQYF
TGCGCCAGCAGCCGGGATGGACTGGGGGAGACCCAGTACTTC
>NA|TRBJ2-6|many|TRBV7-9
CASSPREANVLTF
TGTGCCAGCAGCCCTCGGGAGGCCAACGTCCTGACTTTC
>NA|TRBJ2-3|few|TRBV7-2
CASSLRTGAQDTQYF
TGTGCCAGCAGCTTGCGGACGGGAGCCCAAGATACGCAGTATTTT
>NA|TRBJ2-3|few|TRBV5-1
CASSLTVATDTQYF
TGCGCCAGCAGCCTTACGGTAGCGACAGATACGCAGTATTTT
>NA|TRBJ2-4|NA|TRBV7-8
CASTPGSPSIIQYF
TGTGCCAGCACCCCGGGGTCCCCCTCCATCATTCAGTACTTC